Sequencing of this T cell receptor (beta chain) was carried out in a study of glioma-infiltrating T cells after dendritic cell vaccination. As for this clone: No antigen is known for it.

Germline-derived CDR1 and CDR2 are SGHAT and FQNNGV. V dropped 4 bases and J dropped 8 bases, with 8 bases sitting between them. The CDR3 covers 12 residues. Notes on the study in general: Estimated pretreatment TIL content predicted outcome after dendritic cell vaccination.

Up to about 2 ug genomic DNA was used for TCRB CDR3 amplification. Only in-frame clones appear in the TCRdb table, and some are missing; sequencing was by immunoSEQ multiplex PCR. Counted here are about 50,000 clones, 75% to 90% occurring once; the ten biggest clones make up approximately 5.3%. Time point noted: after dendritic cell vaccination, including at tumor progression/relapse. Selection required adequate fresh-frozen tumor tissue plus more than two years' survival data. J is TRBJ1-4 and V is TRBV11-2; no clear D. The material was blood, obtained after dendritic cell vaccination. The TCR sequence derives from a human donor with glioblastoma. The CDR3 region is CASSYRSEKLFF. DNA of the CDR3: TGTGCCAGCAGCTATCGGAGCGAAAAACTGTTTTTT.